Presented here are 25 T cell receptor beta chains from one specimen sequenced in a study of technical replicates of blood from several donors. This table comes from immunoSEQ multiplex PCR, and its TCRdb copy is limited to in-frame clones, with some not included. The top ten hold approximately 4% of the sample, which has approximately 75,000 clones, about 81% seen once. Specimen: PBMCs. Receptors originate from a human donor in good health. Some clones in this sample may be carry-over from other donors' samples.

As DNA, the CDR3 is TGTGCCAGCACCCCGGGGGGACCGGACCCTTCGAACACTGAAGCTTTCTTT. Translation gives CASTPGGPDPSNTEAFF. The chain joins TRBV11-2 to TRBJ1-1; D is perhaps TRBD1 (5 bases). Germline V gives CDR1 SGHAT, CDR2 FQNNGV. V lost 7 bases to trimming and J lost 1 base, with 22 bases between them. The CDR3 sequence is 17 residues long.

This clone was observed once. The J gene is TRBJ1-6, the V gene TRBV19; D unclear. Germline assignment: CDR1 LNHDA and CDR2 SQIVND (reference sequence). The CDR3 runs to 13 residues. The V end was cut by 6 bases, the J end by 7 bases, with 10 bases between. As DNA, the CDR3 is TGTGCCAGTAGCCTCCTCAGAAATTCACCCCTCCACTTT. Translation gives CASSLLRNSPLHF. The full variable domain, its missing parts supplied by reference TRBV19 and TRBJ1-6, is DGGITQSPKYLFRKEGQNVTLSCEQNLNHDAMYWYRQDPGQGLRLIYYSQIVNDFQKGDIAEGYSVSREKKESFPLTVTSAQKNPTAFYLCASSLLRNSPLHFGNGTRLTVT.

This chain uses TRBV6-5 with TRBJ1-5; unclear D gene. There are 13 residues in the CDR3. The germline gives CDR1 MNHEY, CDR2 SVGAGI. V gave up 6 bases and J gave up 0 bases, with 6 bases separating them. The chain's CDR3 is CASSPYSNQPQHF. The DNA for the CDR3 is TGTGCCAGCAGCCCCTATAGCAATCAGCCCCAGCATTTT.

The V and J genes are TRBV6-1 and TRBJ2-7, with D possibly TRBD1 on 5 matching bases. This CDR3 has 14 amino acids. V lost 3 bases, J lost 0 bases, and 9 bases lay in between. Germline CDR1 reads MNHNS; CDR2 reads SASEGT. The CDR3 loop is CASSEQGLSYEQYF. The DNA of the CDR3 is TGTGCCAGCAGTGAGCAGGGCCTCTCCTACGAGCAGTACTTC.

This chain uses TRBV29-1 with TRBJ1-2; D is uncertain. CDR1 is SQVTM and CDR2 is ANQGSEA in the germline V gene. Trimming pared 7 bases from V and 4 bases from J, leaving 13 bases between. CDR3 length equals 12 residues. CDR3 coding DNA: TGCAGCGCTCTTAAAAACACCTATGGCTACACCTTC. This gives the protein CSALKNTYGYTF.

CDR3 in DNA: TGTGCCAGCAGCTTTGAACGGGGACAGCATCCAGGAAACACCATATATTTT. It specifies CASSFERGQHPGNTIYF. The chain links TRBV12-1 to TRBJ1-3; TRBD1, the table's D call, lacks a check against the DNA. TRBV12-1 is reported as a pseudogene. The length of the CDR3 is 17 residues.

V gene TRBV5-1 combines with J gene TRBJ1-5; no reliable D call. From germline, CDR1 is SGHRS and CDR2 YFSETQ. Deletions cut 1 base from V and 2 bases from J, with 13 bases between. This CDR3 has 16 residues. CDR3 DNA sequence: TGCGCCAGCAGCTTGCGGCCGGTCGAGGGCAATCAGCCCCAGCATTTT. Amino acid sequence: CASSLRPVEGNQPQHF.

This clone was observed once. J is TRBJ2-2 and V is TRBV11-2, with 7 bases identical to TRBD1. CDR1 SGHAT and CDR2 FQNNGV come from the germline V gene. The CDR3 runs to 16 residues. V lost 3 bases and J lost 1; bases outside the gene matches: 5. In nucleotides, the CDR3 is TGTGCCAGCAGCTTCGGACAGGTGATGAACACCGGGGAGCTGTTTTTT. This translates into CASSFGQVMNTGELFF.

This clone turned up a few times. The gene calls are TRBV27 and TRBJ1-2, with D uncertain. CDR1 is MNHEY, CDR2 SMNVEV, per germline (reference sequence). The CDR3 contains 15 residues. Trimming removed 5 bases at V and 5 bases at J, with 18 bases between. CDR3 loop: CASSPLLGGTYGYTF. As DNA, the CDR3 is TGTGCCAGCAGTCCCTTACTCGGAGGAACGTATGGCTACACCTTC.

This chain links TRBV4-1 with TRBJ2-5; tentative D call: TRBD2 (6 bases). Trimming pared 6 bases from V and 5 bases from J, leaving 25 bases between. The length of the CDR3 is 17 residues. Germline CDR1 is MGHRA and CDR2 is YSYEKL. CDR3 in DNA: TGCGCCAGCAGTCCAGGTCCACTTGGGGGGAGTGAGGAGACCCAGTACTTC. Amino acids: CASSPGPLGGSEETQYF.

With respect to this clone: One end of the junction varies from germline; a read error may be responsible. The rearrangement joins TRBV7-2 to TRBJ2-7; 12 nucleotides agree with TRBD2. The CDR3 runs to 13 residues. The V gene's germline CDR1 is SGHTA and CDR2 FQGNSA. CDR3 amino acids: CASSLAGGHEQYF. The CDR3 region has the DNA TGTGCCAGCAGCCTAGCGGGGGGGCACGAGCAGTACTTC.

This chain links TRBV29-1 with TRBJ2-7; TRBD1 agrees at 9 bases. The CDR3 totals 13 residues. Germline V gene data show CDR1 as SQVTM and CDR2 as ANQGSEA. Unmatched junction bases numbered 7, after V lost 5 bases and J lost 5 bases. The CDR3: CSVPGQGFDEQYF. In DNA form, the CDR3 reads TGCAGCGTTCCAGGACAGGGGTTTGACGAGCAGTACTTC.

The chain employs TRBV4-1 and TRBJ2-7; 10 nucleotides align to TRBD2. Looked up from germline, CDR1 is MGHRA and CDR2 is YSYEKL. CDR3 length: 16 amino acids. With 0 bases clipped from V and 3 bases from J, the junction kept 5 bases outside the gene matches. Here the CDR3 reads CASSQDTASGGYEQYF. CDR3 coding DNA: TGCGCCAGCAGCCAAGATACGGCTAGCGGGGGCTACGAGCAGTACTTC.

This rearrangement joins TRBV30 to TRBJ1-5; no clear D. Germline CDR1 is GTSNPN and CDR2 is SVGIG (reference sequence). V was clipped by 0 bases and J by 1 base, with 4 bases between them. The CDR3 runs to 13 residues. CDR3 bases: TGTGCCTGGAGTGTGGCAAGCAATCAGCCCCAGCATTTT. Its translation is CAWSVASNQPQHF.

The chain has TRBV7-2 and TRBJ1-1; possible D gene TRBD1, 5 bases. Trimming removed 1 base at V and 4 bases at J, with 13 bases between. The CDR3 runs to 15 residues. Looked up from germline, CDR1 is SGHTA and CDR2 is FQGNSA. The CDR3 nucleotides are TGTGCCAGCAGCTTAGGTTCCGCGGGGGGCACTGAAGCTTTCTTT. Its translation: CASSLGSAGGTEAFF.

The chain employs TRBV5-6 and TRBJ2-7; D possibly corresponds to TRBD1 (5 bases). Trimming removed 4 bases from V and 3 bases from J, with 14 bases in between. The CDR3 has 14 residues. Looked up from germline, CDR1 is SGHDT and CDR2 is YYEEEE. CDR3 coding DNA: TGTGCCAGCAGCCCCTACTTTCAGGGCTACGAGCAGTACTTC. Translating it yields CASSPYFQGYEQYF.

The chain links TRBV5-4 to TRBJ2-7; TRBD1 is a possible D gene (7 bases). V lost 0 bases to trimming and J lost 3 bases, with 10 bases between them. Per the germline V gene, CDR1 is SGHNT and CDR2 is YYREEE (reference sequence). This CDR3 region has 14 residues. CDR3: CASSLGGTVYEQYF. For the CDR3, the DNA is TGTGCCAGCAGCTTGGGCGGGACAGTCTACGAGCAGTACTTC.

This chain's CDR3 is CASSEGVGNTEAFF. The CDR3, as DNA: TGCGCCAGCAGCGAGGGTGTGGGGAACACTGAAGCTTTCTTT. This chain connects TRBV5-1 to TRBJ1-1; D unresolved. V lost 4 bases and J 1 base, leaving 11 bases between the germline ends. This CDR3 has 14 amino acids. CDR1 and CDR2 (germline): SGHRS, YFSETQ.

The rearrangement links TRBV4-3 to TRBJ2-7; 8 nucleotides line up with TRBD2. This CDR3 contains 14 residues. The trim removed 5 bases at V and 2 bases at J, leaving 5 bases unmatched. Germline CDR1 reads LGHNA; CDR2 reads YSLEER. CDR3 DNA sequence: TGCGCCAGCAGCGAATTCGGGGGGGCCTACGAGCAGTACTTC. Its protein product is CASSEFGGAYEQYF.

The rearrangement uses TRBV14 and TRBJ2-3, with D perhaps TRBD1 (6 bases). Trimming took 1 base from V and 0 from J, leaving 11 bases between them. The CDR3 extends over 16 amino acids. CDR1 is SGHDN, CDR2 FVKESK, per germline. CDR3 nucleotide sequence: TGTGCCAGCAGCCAAGTGGGGGACAAGAGCACAGATACGCAGTATTTT. Translation: CASSQVGDKSTDTQYF.

The V gene is TRBV30, the J gene TRBJ2-7; a possible D gene is TRBD2 (6 bases). The V end lost 4 bases, the J end lost 4 bases, and 20 bases lay between the germline ends. CDR1 GTSNPN and CDR2 SVGIG come from the germline V gene (reference sequence). There are 15 residues in the CDR3. The CDR3 bases are TGTGCCTGGACCCCCGGTCCCGGAGGGCTGTACGAGCAGTACTTC. Translating gives CAWTPGPGGLYEQYF.

The chain recombines TRBV15 with TRBJ1-5; a possible D gene is TRBD1 (6 bases). The V end was cut by 5 bases, the J end by 4 bases, with 24 bases between. Germline V gene data show CDR1 as LNHNV and CDR2 as YYDKDF (reference sequence). CDR3 length equals 18 residues. CDR3 nucleotide sequence: TGTGCCACCAGCCGATTTTACCGCGGACAGTTCGCTAATCAGCCCCAGCATTTT. Translation: CATSRFYRGQFANQPQHF.

This clone was counted between two and nine times. The CDR3 here is CASSEYGTGANYGYTF. CDR3 nucleotide sequence: TGTGCCAGCAGTGAATACGGGACAGGGGCTAACTATGGCTACACCTTC. The chain is built from TRBV6-4 and TRBJ1-2; TRBD1 matches 10 bases. The junction had 4 bases not matched to a gene; V was cut back by 3 bases and J by 0 bases. The germline CDR1 and CDR2 sequences are MRHNA and SNTAGT. This CDR3 is 16 amino acids long.

This CDR3 reads CTDRREVSYEQYF. In DNA, the CDR3 is TGCACCGACCGGAGGGAGGTAAGTTACGAGCAGTACTTC. J is TRBJ2-7 and V is TRBV29-1, with D possibly TRBD2 on 6 matching bases. The CDR3 is made up of 13 amino acids. CDR1 SQVTM and CDR2 ANQGSEA come from the germline V gene.

V gene TRBV4-1 combines with J gene TRBJ2-7; 7 bases align to TRBD1. CDR3 length equals 15 residues. Trimming removed 3 bases from V and 0 bases from J; junction bases left unmatched: 5. The germline V gene encodes CDR1 MGHRA and CDR2 YSYEKL. The CDR3 DNA is TGCGCCAGCAGCCATCCCGACAGGGCCTCCTACGAGCAGTACTTC. Encoded protein: CASSHPDRASYEQYF.